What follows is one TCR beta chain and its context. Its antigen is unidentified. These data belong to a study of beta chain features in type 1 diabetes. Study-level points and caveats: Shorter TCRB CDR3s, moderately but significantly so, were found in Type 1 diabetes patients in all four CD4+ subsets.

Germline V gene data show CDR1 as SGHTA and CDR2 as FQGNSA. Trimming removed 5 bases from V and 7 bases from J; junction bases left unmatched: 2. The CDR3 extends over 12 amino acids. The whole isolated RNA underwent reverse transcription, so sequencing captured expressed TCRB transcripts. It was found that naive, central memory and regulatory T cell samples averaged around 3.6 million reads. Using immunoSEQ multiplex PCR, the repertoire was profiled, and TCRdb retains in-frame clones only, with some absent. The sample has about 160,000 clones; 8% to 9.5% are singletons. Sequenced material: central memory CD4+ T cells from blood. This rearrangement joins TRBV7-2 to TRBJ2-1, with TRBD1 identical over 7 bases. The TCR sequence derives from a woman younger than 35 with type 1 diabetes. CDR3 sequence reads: CASSPDRNEQFF. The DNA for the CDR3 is TGTGCCAGCAGCCCGGACAGGAATGAGCAGTTCTTC.